Below are 18 T cell receptor beta chains sequenced from a single sample in a study of cytomegalovirus exposure and HLA in healthy donors. In the PCR, 60 Vbeta and 13 Jbeta primers were used. The table came from immunoSEQ multiplex PCR; TCRdb's copy has only in-frame clones and leaves some out. Among about 170,000 clones, 85% were seen once, and the ten largest hold 1%. The sequencing sample was made of PBMCs. The receptor source for this set is a boy between 2 and 15 years old in good health and CMV-seronegative.

The chain couples TRBV19 to TRBJ2-2, with a weak D call TRBD2 (7 bases). The V gene's germline CDR1 is LNHDA and CDR2 SQIVND (reference sequence). V was trimmed by 4 bases and J by 2 bases, leaving 11 bases between them. The length of the CDR3 is 15 residues. The CDR3 DNA reads TGTGCCAGTAGTAGGCGGGGGCCCAACACCGGGGAGCTGTTTTTT. This encodes CASSRRGPNTGELFF.

As DNA, the CDR3 is TGCGCCAGCAGCCAACATGGACAGAGCACAGATACGCAGTATTTT. It is translated as CASSQHGQSTDTQYF. The chain carries TRBV4-1 and TRBJ2-3, with a tentative D call TRBD1 (6 bases). Germline CDR1 reads MGHRA; CDR2 reads YSYEKL. The ends were cut back, 2 bases at V and 0 bases at J, with 9 bases in the middle. The CDR3 is 15 residues long.

This chain links TRBV5-4 with TRBJ2-7; a possible D gene is TRBD1 (6 bases). The V end was cut by 2 bases, the J end by 2 bases, with 14 bases between. The CDR3 spans 15 residues. Germline values: CDR1 SGHNT, CDR2 YYREEE (reference sequence). The CDR3 protein is CASSFPAGETYEQYF. The DNA of the CDR3 is TGTGCCAGCAGCTTTCCGGCAGGGGAAACCTACGAGCAGTACTTC.

This chain joins TRBV5-6 and TRBJ1-5, with D unresolved. CDR1 and CDR2 from the germline V gene are SGHDT and YYEEEE. Trimming stripped 0 bases from V and 3 bases from J, with 10 bases between. CDR3 size: 15 residues. The CDR3 nucleotides read TGTGCCAGCAGCTTGGCCGGGAATACCAATCAGCCCCAGCATTTT. Amino acid sequence: CASSLAGNTNQPQHF. The entire variable domain, with the rest obtained from reference TRBV5-6 and TRBJ1-5, is as follows: DAGVTQSPTHLIKTRGQQVTLRCSPKSGHDTVSWYQQALGQGPQFIFQYYEEEERQRGNFPDRFSGHQFPNYSSELNVNALLLGDSALYLCASSLAGNTNQPQHFGDGTRLSIL.

V is TRBV7-9 and J is TRBJ2-1; 12 nucleotides match TRBD2. Trimming removed 5 bases from V and 4 bases from J; junction bases left unmatched: 6. CDR1 and CDR2 (germline): SEHNR, FQNEAQ (reference sequence). The CDR3 runs 16 residues. The CDR3 is CASSHPTSGGYNEQFF. The CDR3 DNA sequence: TGTGCCAGCAGCCACCCGACTAGCGGGGGATACAATGAGCAGTTCTTC. Variable domain in full (rest from reference TRBV7-9 and TRBJ2-1): DTGVSQNPRHKITKRGQNVTFRCDPISEHNRLYWYRQTLGQGPEFLTYFQNEAQLEKSRLLSDRFSAERPKGSFSTLEIQRTEQGDSAMYLCASSHPTSGGYNEQFFGPGTRLTVL.

The rearrangement uses TRBV2 and TRBJ2-3, with 7 bases lining up with TRBD1. With V trimmed by 8 bases and J by 8 bases, 10 bases remained unmatched. CDR1 and CDR2 (germline): SNHLY, FYNNEI. The CDR3 is 13 amino acids. The CDR3 nucleotides read TGTGCCAGCCGGAACAGGGGAGTAGGTACGCAGTATTTT. Protein: CASRNRGVGTQYF.

V is TRBV11-3 and J is TRBJ2-7; maybe TRBD1 (6 bases). Germline CDR1 and CDR2: SGHNT and YENEEA. CDR3 length: 15 amino acids. With 7 bases removed from V and 5 bases from J, the gap between germline ends came to 21 bases. CDR3 coding DNA: TGTGCCAGCATTAGTACCGGGACATCAATGCACGAGCAGTACTTC. Translation gives CASISTGTSMHEQYF.

The rearrangement uses TRBV29-1 and TRBJ1-1; no definite D call. The CDR3 extends over 14 amino acids. The germline V gene has CDR1 SQVTM and CDR2 ANQGSEA. The V end was cut by 6 bases, the J end by 7 bases, with 21 bases between. The CDR3 reads CSVEPSSGTLEAFF. The CDR3 DNA is TGCAGCGTGGAACCATCGTCAGGCACACTTGAAGCTTTCTTT. The full variable domain, its missing parts supplied by reference TRBV29-1 and TRBJ1-1, is SAVISQKPSRDICQRGTSLTIQCQVDSQVTMMFWYRQQPGQSLTLIATANQGSEATYESGFVIDKFPISRPNLTFSTLTVSNMSPEDSSIYLCSVEPSSGTLEAFFGQGTRLTVV.

V usage is TRBV5-8 and J usage is TRBJ2-3; TRBD1 agrees at 9 bases. The CDR3 extends over 15 amino acids. Germline trimming cut 5 bases from V and 3 bases from J; bases unmatched to any gene: 7. Germline loops: CDR1 SGHTS, CDR2 YDEGEE. The CDR3 nucleotides read TGTGCCAGCAGTGCGGGGGACAGGGAAACAGATACGCAGTATTTT. Its protein product is CASSAGDRETDTQYF. Full variable domain (rest looked up from reference TRBV5-8 and TRBJ2-3): EAGVTQSPTHLIKTRGQQATLRCSPISGHTSVYWYQQALGLGLQFLLWYDEGEERNRGNFPPRFSGRQFPNYSSELNVNALELEDSALYLCASSAGDRETDTQYFGPGTRLTVL.

This clone is a singleton in its sample. V and J are TRBV9 and TRBJ1-2; D perhaps matches TRBD1 (6 bases). Germline-derived CDR1 and CDR2 are SGDLS and YYNGEE. Trimming removed 0 bases at V and 4 bases at J, with 19 bases between. CDR3 length: 17 residues. Here the CDR3 reads CASSVGLGGEGTYGYTF. CDR3 DNA sequence: TGTGCCAGCAGCGTAGGGCTAGGGGGTGAGGGGACCTATGGCTACACCTTC.

CDR3: CASSLDRGRTEAFF. In DNA form, the CDR3 reads TGTGCCAGTAGTCTCGATAGGGGCCGCACTGAAGCTTTCTTT. V and J are TRBV19 and TRBJ1-1; D may be TRBD1 (5 bases). Germline CDR1 reads LNHDA; CDR2 reads SQIVND (reference sequence). V was clipped by 5 bases and J by 4 bases, with 14 bases between them. The CDR3 has 14 residues.

V is TRBV4-2 and J is TRBJ2-2, with 10 nucleotides matching TRBD2. After removal of 0 bases from V and 5 bases from J, the junction contained 3 bases not matched to a gene. Germline loops: CDR1 LGHNA, CDR2 YNFKEQ. CDR3 length equals 16 residues. CDR3 nucleotide sequence: TGTGCCAGCAGCCAAGAGGAGCGGGGGGGGACCGGGGAGCTGTTTTTT. Its protein product is CASSQEERGGTGELFF.

The V and J genes are TRBV7-9 and TRBJ1-3; D gene ambiguous. The CDR3 sequence is 15 residues long. The V end lost 0 bases, the J end lost 3 bases, and 9 bases lay between the germline ends. Per germline, CDR1 SEHNR and CDR2 FQNEAQ (reference sequence). The CDR3 DNA sequence: TGTGCCAGCAGCTTAGCGGTGCTCGGTGGAAACACCATATATTTT. It codes for CASSLAVLGGNTIYF. The full variable domain, rest sourced from reference TRBV7-9 and TRBJ1-3, is DTGVSQNPRHKITKRGQNVTFRCDPISEHNRLYWYRQTLGQGPEFLTYFQNEAQLEKSRLLSDRFSAERPKGSFSTLEIQRTEQGDSAMYLCASSLAVLGGNTIYFGEGSWLTVV.

This chain joins TRBV5-6 and TRBJ1-3; tentatively, D is TRBD1 (5 bases). Germline CDR1 reads SGHDT; CDR2 reads YYEEEE. The V end was cut by 0 bases, the J end by 0 bases, with 10 bases between. The CDR3 is 16 residues long. CDR3 amino acids: CASSLGAGHSGNTIYF. The CDR3 DNA reads as TGTGCCAGCAGCTTGGGAGCAGGGCACTCTGGAAACACCATATATTTT. The full variable domain, completed using reference TRBV5-6 and TRBJ1-3, is DAGVTQSPTHLIKTRGQQVTLRCSPKSGHDTVSWYQQALGQGPQFIFQYYEEEERQRGNFPDRFSGHQFPNYSSELNVNALLLGDSALYLCASSLGAGHSGNTIYFGEGSWLTVV.

With regard to this clone: The limits of the CDR3 on the DNA are not certain, so only TCRdb's listed CDR3 is given. V is TRBV21-1 and J is TRBJ2-7; the table's D call, TRBD2, was not checked against the DNA. TRBV21-1 is deemed a pseudogene. Inclusive of both ends, the CDR3 amounts to 17 amino acids. CDR3: CASSKGKFASGSYEQYF.

Worth noting for this clone: Sequence at one end of the junction differs from germline and may be a read error. This chain connects TRBV7-9 to TRBJ1-2; possible D gene TRBD1, 5 bases. Germline V CDR1 and CDR2: SEHNR, FQNEAQ (reference sequence). The CDR3 contains 13 residues. The CDR3 loop reads CSSSLGAGRGYTF. The CDR3 nucleotides read TGTTCCAGCAGCTTAGGGGCAGGGCGAGGCTACACCTTC.

This rearrangement joins TRBV6-5 to TRBJ1-1; weak D call: TRBD1 (6 bases). The V end lost 4 bases, the J end lost 1 base, and 16 bases lay between the germline ends. The CDR3 contains 16 residues. The germline CDR1 and CDR2 sequences are MNHEY and SVGAGI. The CDR3 spells CASSSKAGATNTEAFF. The CDR3 nucleotides are TGTGCCAGCAGTTCAAAGGCAGGGGCTACGAACACTGAAGCTTTCTTT.

V is TRBV28 and J is TRBJ2-1; TRBD2 aligns across 15 bases. CDR3 length equals 16 residues. V was pared by 3 bases and J by 9 bases, with 6 bases of the junction left unmatched. Per the germline V gene, CDR1 is MDHEN and CDR2 is SYDVKM. The CDR3 loop reads CASSLGLAGGVGEQFF. The CDR3, as DNA: TGTGCCAGCAGTTTGGGACTAGCGGGGGGTGTGGGTGAGCAGTTCTTC.